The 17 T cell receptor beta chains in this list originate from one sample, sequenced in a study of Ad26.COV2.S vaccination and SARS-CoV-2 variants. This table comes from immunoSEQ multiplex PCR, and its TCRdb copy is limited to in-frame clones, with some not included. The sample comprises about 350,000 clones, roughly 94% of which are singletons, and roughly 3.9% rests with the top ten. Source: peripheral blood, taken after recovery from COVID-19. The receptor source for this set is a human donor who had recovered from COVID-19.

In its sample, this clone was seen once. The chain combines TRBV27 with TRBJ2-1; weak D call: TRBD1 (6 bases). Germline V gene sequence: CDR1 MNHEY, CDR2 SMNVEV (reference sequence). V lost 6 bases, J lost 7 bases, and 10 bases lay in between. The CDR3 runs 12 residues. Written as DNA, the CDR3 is TGTGCCAGCAGGGTGGGGGCGAATGAGCAGTTCTTC. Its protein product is CASRVGANEQFF.

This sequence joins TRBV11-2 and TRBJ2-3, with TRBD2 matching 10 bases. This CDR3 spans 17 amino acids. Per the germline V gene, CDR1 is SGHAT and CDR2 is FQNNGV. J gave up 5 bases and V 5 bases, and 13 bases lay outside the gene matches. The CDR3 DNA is TGTGCCAGCAGCCTCTACCTCCAGCTAGCGGGGGAAGATACGCAGTATTTT. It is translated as CASSLYLQLAGEDTQYF.

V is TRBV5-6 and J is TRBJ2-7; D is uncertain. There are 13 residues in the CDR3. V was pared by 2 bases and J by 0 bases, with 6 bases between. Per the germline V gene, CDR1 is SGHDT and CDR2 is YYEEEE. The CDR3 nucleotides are TGTGCCAGCAGCTTCATGTCCTCCTACGAGCAGTACTTC. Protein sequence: CASSFMSSYEQYF.

CDR3 nucleotides: TGCGCCAGCAGCCAAGTTACAACAGGGGCCCGTGAAGCTTTCTTT. Translating gives CASSQVTTGAREAFF. This chain connects TRBV4-3 to TRBJ1-1; 7 nucleotides match TRBD1. This CDR3 has 15 residues. V lost 1 base, J lost 7 bases, and 9 bases stayed unmatched. Looked up from germline, CDR1 is LGHNA and CDR2 is YSLEER.

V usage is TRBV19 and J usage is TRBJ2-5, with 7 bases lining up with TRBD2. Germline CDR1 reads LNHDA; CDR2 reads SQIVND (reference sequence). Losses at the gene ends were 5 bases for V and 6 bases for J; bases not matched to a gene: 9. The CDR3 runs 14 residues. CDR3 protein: CASSLGLGTQTQYF. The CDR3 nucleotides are TGTGCCAGTAGTCTAGGACTAGGCACACAGACCCAGTACTTC.

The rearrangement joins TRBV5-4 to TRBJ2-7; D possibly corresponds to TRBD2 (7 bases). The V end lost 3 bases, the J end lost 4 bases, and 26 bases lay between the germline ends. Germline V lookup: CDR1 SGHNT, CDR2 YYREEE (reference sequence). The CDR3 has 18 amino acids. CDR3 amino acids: CASSSGGSAQGGWYEQYF. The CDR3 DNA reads TGTGCCAGCAGCTCGGGGGGTTCTGCACAGGGAGGTTGGTACGAGCAGTACTTC.

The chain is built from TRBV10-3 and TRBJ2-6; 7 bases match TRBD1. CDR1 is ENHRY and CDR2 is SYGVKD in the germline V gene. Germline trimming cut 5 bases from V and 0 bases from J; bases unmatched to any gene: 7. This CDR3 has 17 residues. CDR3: CAISSRTGSSGANVLTF. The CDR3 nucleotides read TGTGCCATCAGTTCCAGGACAGGCAGCTCTGGGGCCAACGTCCTGACTTTC.

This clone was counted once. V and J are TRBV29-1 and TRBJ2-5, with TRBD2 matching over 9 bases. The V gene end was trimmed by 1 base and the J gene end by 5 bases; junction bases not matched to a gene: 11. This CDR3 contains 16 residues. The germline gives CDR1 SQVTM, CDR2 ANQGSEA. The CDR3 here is CSVEATGGGAGETQYF. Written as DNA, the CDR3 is TGCAGCGTTGAAGCCACAGGCGGGGGGGCCGGTGAGACCCAGTACTTC.

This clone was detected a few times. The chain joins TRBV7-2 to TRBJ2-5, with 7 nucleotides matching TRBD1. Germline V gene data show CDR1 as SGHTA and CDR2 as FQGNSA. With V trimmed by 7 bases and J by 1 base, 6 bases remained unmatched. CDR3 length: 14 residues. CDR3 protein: CASTLTGAQETQYF. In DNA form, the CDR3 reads TGTGCCAGCACCCTTACAGGGGCCCAAGAGACCCAGTACTTC.

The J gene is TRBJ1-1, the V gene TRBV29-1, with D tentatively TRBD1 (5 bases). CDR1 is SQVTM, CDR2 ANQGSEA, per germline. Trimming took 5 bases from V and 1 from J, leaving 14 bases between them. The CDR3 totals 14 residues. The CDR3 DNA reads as TGCAGCGTTCCGGGACCAAGGTGGAACACTGAAGCTTTCTTT. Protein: CSVPGPRWNTEAFF.

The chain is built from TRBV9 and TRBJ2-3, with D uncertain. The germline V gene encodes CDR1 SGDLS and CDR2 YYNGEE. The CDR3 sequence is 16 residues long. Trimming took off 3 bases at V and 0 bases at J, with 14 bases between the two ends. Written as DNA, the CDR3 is TGTGCCAGCAGCGATAAAAACTCCCATAGCACAGATACGCAGTATTTT. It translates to CASSDKNSHSTDTQYF.

The DNA for the CDR3 is TGCGCCAGCAGTGAGTTTATCGCGGGCTACAATGAGCAGTTCTTC. Translation gives CASSEFIAGYNEQFF. The chain uses TRBV10-1 and TRBJ2-1; weak D call: TRBD2 (5 bases). CDR3 length: 15 residues. V lost 1 base and J 3 bases, leaving 10 bases between the germline ends. Germline lookup yields CDR1 WNHNN and CDR2 SYGVQD (reference sequence).

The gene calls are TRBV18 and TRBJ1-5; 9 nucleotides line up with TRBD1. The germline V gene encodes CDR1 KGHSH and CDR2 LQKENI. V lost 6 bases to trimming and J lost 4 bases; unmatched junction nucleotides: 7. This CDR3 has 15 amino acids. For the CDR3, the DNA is TGTGCCAGCTCCGGGGACAGGGTCGGGAATCAGCCCCAGCATTTT. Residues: CASSGDRVGNQPQHF.

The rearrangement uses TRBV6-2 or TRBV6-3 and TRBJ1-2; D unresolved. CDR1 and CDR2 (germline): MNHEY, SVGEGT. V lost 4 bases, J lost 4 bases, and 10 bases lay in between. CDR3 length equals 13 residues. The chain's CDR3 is CASSLEGSYGYTF. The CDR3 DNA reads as TGTGCCAGCAGTTTGGAGGGCAGCTATGGCTACACCTTC.

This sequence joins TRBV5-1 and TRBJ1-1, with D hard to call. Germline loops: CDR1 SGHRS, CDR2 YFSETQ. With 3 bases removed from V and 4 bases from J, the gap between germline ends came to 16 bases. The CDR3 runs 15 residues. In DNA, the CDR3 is TGCGCCAGCAGCTCTCGACCCTCGGAGGTCACTGAAGCTTTCTTT. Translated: CASSSRPSEVTEAFF. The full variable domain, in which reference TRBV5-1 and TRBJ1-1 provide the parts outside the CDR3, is KAGVTQTPRYLIKTRGQQVTLSCSPISGHRSVSWYQQTPGQGLQFLFEYFSETQRNKGNFPGRFSGRQFSNSRSEMNVSTLELGDSALYLCASSSRPSEVTEAFFGQGTRLTVV.

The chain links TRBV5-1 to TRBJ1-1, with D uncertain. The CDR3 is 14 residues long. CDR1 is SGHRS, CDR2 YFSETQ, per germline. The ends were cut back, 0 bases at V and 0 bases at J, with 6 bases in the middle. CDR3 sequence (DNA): TGCGCCAGCAGCTTGGACAGAGTGAACACTGAAGCTTTCTTT. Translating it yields CASSLDRVNTEAFF.

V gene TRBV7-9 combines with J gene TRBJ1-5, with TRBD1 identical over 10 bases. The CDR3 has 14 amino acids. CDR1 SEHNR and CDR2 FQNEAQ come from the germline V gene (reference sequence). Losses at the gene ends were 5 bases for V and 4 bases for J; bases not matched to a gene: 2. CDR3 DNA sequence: TGTGCCAGCAGCGGGACAGGGGCAAATCAGCCCCAGCATTTT. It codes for CASSGTGANQPQHF. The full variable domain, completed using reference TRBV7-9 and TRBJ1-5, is DTGVSQNPRHKITKRGQNVTFRCDPISEHNRLYWYRQTLGQGPEFLTYFQNEAQLEKSRLLSDRFSAERPKGSFSTLEIQRTEQGDSAMYLCASSGTGANQPQHFGDGTRLSIL.